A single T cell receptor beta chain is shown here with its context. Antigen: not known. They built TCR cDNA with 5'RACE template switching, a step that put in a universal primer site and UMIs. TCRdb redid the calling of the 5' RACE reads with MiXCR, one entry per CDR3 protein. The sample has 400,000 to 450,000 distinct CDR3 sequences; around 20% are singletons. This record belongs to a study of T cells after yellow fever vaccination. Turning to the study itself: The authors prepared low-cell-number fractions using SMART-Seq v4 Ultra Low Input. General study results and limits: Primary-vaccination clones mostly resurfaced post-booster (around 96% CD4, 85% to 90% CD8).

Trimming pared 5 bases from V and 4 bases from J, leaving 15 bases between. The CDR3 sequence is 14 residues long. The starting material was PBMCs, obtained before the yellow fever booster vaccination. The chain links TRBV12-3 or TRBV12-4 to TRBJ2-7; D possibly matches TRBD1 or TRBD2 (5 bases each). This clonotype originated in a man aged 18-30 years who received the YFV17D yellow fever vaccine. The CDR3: CASSPGAGLYEQYF. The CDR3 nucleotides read TGTGCCAGCAGTCCCGGGGCAGGGCTATACGAGCAGTACTTC.